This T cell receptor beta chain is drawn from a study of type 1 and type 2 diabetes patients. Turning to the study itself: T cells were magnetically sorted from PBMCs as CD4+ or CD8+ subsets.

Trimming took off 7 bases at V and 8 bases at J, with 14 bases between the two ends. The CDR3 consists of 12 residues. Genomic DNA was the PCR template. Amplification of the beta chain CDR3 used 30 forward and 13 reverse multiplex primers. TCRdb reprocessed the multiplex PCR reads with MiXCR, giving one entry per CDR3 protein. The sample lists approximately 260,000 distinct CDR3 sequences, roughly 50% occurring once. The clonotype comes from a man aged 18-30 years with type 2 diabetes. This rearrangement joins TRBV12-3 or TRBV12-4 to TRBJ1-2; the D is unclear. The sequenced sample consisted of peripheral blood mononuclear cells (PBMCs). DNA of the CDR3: TGTGCCAGCACCAATATCGGGGTCGGCTACACCTTC. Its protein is CASTNIGVGYTF.